The 10 T cell receptor beta chains in this list originate from one sample, sequenced in a study of blood T cells in healthy people across ages. A second about 7 to 12 cycle PCR used barcoded and J-beta primers. TCRdb used MiXCR to reprocess the 5' RACE reads, holding one entry per CDR3 protein. The sample lists about 1,500,000 distinct CDR3 sequences; 42% were seen once. The sample consisted of blood. Receptors originate from a woman aged 18 to 35 in good health.

V is TRBV27 and J is TRBJ1-2; a possible D gene is TRBD1 (5 bases). The CDR3 totals 15 residues. Germline loops: CDR1 MNHEY, CDR2 SMNVEV (reference sequence). The ends were cut back, 6 bases at V and 4 bases at J, with 18 bases in the middle. The CDR3 spells CASSTWDGPFYGYTF. CDR3 DNA sequence: TGTGCCAGCAGCACCTGGGACGGCCCATTCTATGGCTACACCTTC.

The chain is built from TRBV7-6 and TRBJ2-1; TRBD2 matches at 11 bases. The germline CDR1 and CDR2 sequences are SGHVS and FNYEAQ. The CDR3 runs to 19 residues. The V and J ends lost 1 base and 6 bases, in that order; junction bases with no gene match: 14. For the CDR3, the DNA is TGTGCCAGCAGCTTAGGTAGTAGTACTAGCGGGGGTCTGATCAATGAGCAGTTCTTC. This codes for CASSLGSSTSGGLINEQFF.

This clonotype was seen a few times. The chain has TRBV7-8 and TRBJ2-1, with 9 bases that match TRBD1. CDR3 size: 17 residues. Looked up from germline, CDR1 is SGHVS and CDR2 is FQNEAQ. Unmatched junction bases numbered 15, after V lost 4 bases and J lost 8 bases. CDR3 in amino acids: CASSSDTGTGRSYEQFF. CDR3 in DNA: TGTGCCAGCAGCTCGGATACCGGGACAGGGCGTAGCTATGAGCAGTTCTTC.

This rearrangement joins TRBV29-1 to TRBJ2-7; D tentatively reads TRBD1 or TRBD2 (7 bases each). V was trimmed by 0 bases and J by 7 bases, leaving 19 bases between them. The CDR3 spans 15 residues. Germline V gene lookup returns CDR1 SQVTM and CDR2 ANQGSEA. In DNA form, the CDR3 reads TGCAGCGTTGAAGATCCGACAGGGAGGGTCAATGAGCAGTACTTC. Amino acids: CSVEDPTGRVNEQYF.

This chain uses TRBV12-3 or TRBV12-4 with TRBJ1-5; TRBD1 matches at 7 bases. The CDR3 consists of 15 residues. Unmatched junction bases numbered 9, after V lost 6 bases and J lost 4 bases. CDR3 sequence: CASRRQGLPNQPQHF. The CDR3 coding sequence is TGTGCCAGCAGAAGACAGGGACTGCCAAATCAGCCCCAGCATTTT.

The chain couples TRBV5-1 to TRBJ2-5; 13 nucleotides line up with TRBD2. The CDR3 consists of 17 residues. From germline, CDR1 is SGHRS and CDR2 YFSETQ. Trimming at V came to 0 bases and at J to 11 bases, leaving 13 bases not matched to a gene. CDR3 DNA: TGCGCCAGCAGCTTGGCAGGACTAGCGGGGGCCGACAATGAGCAGTACTTC. Its translation: CASSLAGLAGADNEQYF.

The chain uses TRBV4-2 and TRBJ2-2; the match to TRBD2 covers 7 bases. V trimming: 4 bases; J trimming: 0 bases; junction bases outside the gene matches: 8. Germline CDR1 reads LGHNA; CDR2 reads YNFKEQ. The CDR3 sequence is 17 residues long. The CDR3 here is CASSPSQGLTNTGELFF. CDR3 DNA sequence: TGTGCCAGCAGCCCCTCGCAGGGACTAACGAACACCGGGGAGCTGTTTTTT.

This clonotype was seen a handful of times. V and J are TRBV29-1 and TRBJ1-1; no reliable D call. V was trimmed by 7 bases and J by 1 base, leaving 13 bases between them. This CDR3 region has 13 residues. Per germline, CDR1 SQVTM and CDR2 ANQGSEA. CDR3 in amino acids: CSASDVRNTEAFF. The DNA for the CDR3 is TGCAGCGCATCGGACGTACGGAACACTGAAGCTTTCTTT.

This chain connects TRBV5-1 to TRBJ2-1; 10 bases line up with TRBD2. The ends lost 0 bases at V and 10 bases at J; junction bases unmatched: 7. This CDR3 is 15 amino acids long. Looked up from germline, CDR1 is SGHRS and CDR2 is YFSETQ. CDR3 DNA sequence: TGCGCCAGCAGCTTGGATACTAGCGGGAAATACGAGCAGTTCTTC. Protein sequence: CASSLDTSGKYEQFF.

This clonotype was seen only a few times. J is TRBJ2-7 and V is TRBV4-1; D not certain. Germline assignment: CDR1 MGHRA and CDR2 YSYEKL. The CDR3 totals 17 residues. Trimming cost V 0 bases and J 0 bases, with 15 bases left between them. Here the CDR3 reads CASSQEEAAYSSYEQYF. CDR3 nucleotides: TGCGCCAGCAGCCAAGAAGAGGCCGCCTATAGCTCCTACGAGCAGTACTTC.